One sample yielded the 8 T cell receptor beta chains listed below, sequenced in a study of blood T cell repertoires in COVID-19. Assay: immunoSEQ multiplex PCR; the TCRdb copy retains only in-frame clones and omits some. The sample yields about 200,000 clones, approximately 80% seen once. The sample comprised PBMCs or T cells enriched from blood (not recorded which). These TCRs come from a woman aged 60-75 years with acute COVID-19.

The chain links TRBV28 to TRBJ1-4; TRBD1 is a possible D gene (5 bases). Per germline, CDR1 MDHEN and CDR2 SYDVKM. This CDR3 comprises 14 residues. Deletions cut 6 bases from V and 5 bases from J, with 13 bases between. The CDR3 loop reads CASSLGGRNEKLFF. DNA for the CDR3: TGTGCCAGCAGCCTGGGGGGTAGGAATGAAAAACTGTTTTTT.

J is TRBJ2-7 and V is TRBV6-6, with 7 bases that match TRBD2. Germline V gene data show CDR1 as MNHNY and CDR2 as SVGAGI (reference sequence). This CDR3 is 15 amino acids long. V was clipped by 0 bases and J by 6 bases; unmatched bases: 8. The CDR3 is CASSYSGGRAGEQYF. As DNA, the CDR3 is TGTGCCAGCAGTTACTCGGGAGGGCGAGCGGGCGAGCAGTACTTC.

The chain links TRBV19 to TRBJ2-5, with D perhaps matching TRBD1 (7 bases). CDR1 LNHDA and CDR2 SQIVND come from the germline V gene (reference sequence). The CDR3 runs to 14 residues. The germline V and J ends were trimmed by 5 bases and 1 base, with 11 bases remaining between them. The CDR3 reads CASSFQGGQETQYF. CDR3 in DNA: TGTGCCAGTAGTTTTCAGGGGGGCCAAGAGACCCAGTACTTC.

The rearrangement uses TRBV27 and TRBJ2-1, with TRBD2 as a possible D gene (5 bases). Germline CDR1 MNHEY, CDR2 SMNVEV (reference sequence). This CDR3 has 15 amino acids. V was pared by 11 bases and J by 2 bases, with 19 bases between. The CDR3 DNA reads TGTGCCGGTATGACCGGGCGGAGGACCTACAATGAGCAGTTCTTC. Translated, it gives CAGMTGRRTYNEQFF.

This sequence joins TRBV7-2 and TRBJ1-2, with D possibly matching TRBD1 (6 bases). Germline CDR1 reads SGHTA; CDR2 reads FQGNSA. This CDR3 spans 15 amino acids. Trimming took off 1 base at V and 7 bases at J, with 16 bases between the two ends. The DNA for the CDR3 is TGTGCCAGCAGCTTAGATGGTGGACAGCCCGGTGGCTACACCTTC. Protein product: CASSLDGGQPGGYTF. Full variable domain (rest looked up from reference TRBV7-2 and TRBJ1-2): GAGVSQSPSNKVTEKGKDVELRCDPISGHTALYWYRQSLGQGLEFLIYFQGNSAPDKSGLPSDRFSAERTGGSVSTLTIQRTQQEDSAVYLCASSLDGGQPGGYTFGSGTRLTVV.

As DNA, the CDR3 is TGTGCCAGCGCCCAATGGGGAGGGGAAGGAAACACCATATATTTT. It translates to CASAQWGGEGNTIYF. V usage is TRBV28 and J usage is TRBJ1-3; maybe TRBD1 (5 bases). The CDR3 has 15 amino acids. Germline CDR1 and CDR2: MDHEN and SYDVKM. V shed 8 bases and J shed 4 bases, with 18 bases lying between them.

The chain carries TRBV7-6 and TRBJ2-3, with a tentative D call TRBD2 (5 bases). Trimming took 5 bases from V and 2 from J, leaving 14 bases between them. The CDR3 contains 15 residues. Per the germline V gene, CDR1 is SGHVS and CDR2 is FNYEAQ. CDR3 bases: TGTGCCAGCAGCCCGGACTGGTTAGACACAGATACGCAGTATTTT. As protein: CASSPDWLDTDTQYF.

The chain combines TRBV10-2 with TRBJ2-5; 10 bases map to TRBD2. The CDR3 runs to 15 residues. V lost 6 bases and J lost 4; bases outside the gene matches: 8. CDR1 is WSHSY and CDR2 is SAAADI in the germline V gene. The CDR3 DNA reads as TGCGCCAGCAGCGTGACTAGCGGGCAGGGAGAGACCCAGTACTTC. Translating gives CASSVTSGQGETQYF.